Detailed here is one T cell receptor beta chain. No cognate antigen has been identified for it. Per-nucleotide qualities are absent, and no much larger clonotype sits a single base away. The sample comes from a study of blood T cell repertoires in COVID-19 (dated by TCRdb to about 2020). Regarding the study in general: Collaborator samples came from the United States, Italy and Spain and covered acute and convalescent phases of COVID-19. The material from the prospective study consisted of cDNA or gDNA derived from T cells, B-cell-depleted T cells, or PBMCs. Subjects who had been exposed to COVID-19, were actively infected with it, or had recovered from it provided the deeply sampled blood TCRbeta repertoires that made up the dataset. A freely available public database, intended as a resource for researchers studying the immune response to SARS-CoV-2, is where the repertoires were released. Samples came from the ongoing ImmuneRACE study (first 160 participants) plus 1,254 subjects from 6 global collaborators. A de-identified subject ID, COVID-19 status, age in years and sex were almost always included in the sample metadata. Where available, HLA class I and class II types were taken from metadata supplied by the sample provider and were not determined by assay-based typing. Results the study describes overall, beyond this receptor: The amount of clinical and demographic metadata varied by source and participant and was provided uncurated.

The collaborating institutions used their own protocols to collect whole blood in K2EDTA tubes. For TCRbeta analysis, collaborators shipped samples in one of three forms: frozen whole blood, isolated PBMCs, or DNA extracted from either of those sample types. V is cut back by 4 bases and J by 5 bases, with 7 bases in the junction unmatched. Looking up the germline V gene yields CDR1 SGHRS and CDR2 YFSETQ. The cysteine opens and the phenylalanine closes a CDR3 of 14 amino acids. Solely the CDR3 DNA is kept, with 42 bases framed from the first base. TCRbeta CDR3 regions were amplified from genomic DNA using the immunoSEQ Assay, a bias-controlled multiplex PCR. As for the authors' bioinformatics: The number of nucleated cells in each sample was estimated from the amplification of reference gene primers within the assay. To quantify the absolute abundance of each unique TCRbeta CDR3 rearrangement, sequence reads were collapsed and filtered. For each sample, productive Simpson clonality was calculated by taking the square root of Simpson's diversity index across productive rearrangements. As stored in TCRdb, this immuneACCESS dataset retains in-frame rearrangements with V and J assigned. A fraction of the clones does not appear; measured against another copy, unresolved V genes explain less than half of the discrepancy, and the remainder lacks a known reason. D and trimming were read from the DNA, whereas the V and J calls and clone size are those reported in that table. Across this sample there are around 200,000 clones, with approximately 83% seen only once. Of the sample, around 9.9% falls within the top ten clones.

What was sequenced was peripheral blood. This TCR was sampled from a human donor with active or convalescent COVID-19. The donor label of this sample is uncertain. The sequence is built from TRBV5-1 and TRBJ2-3; the junction holds 7 bases that match TRBD1. The DNA sequence reads TGCGCCAGCAGCCGAGGTTCAGGGGGAGATACGCAGTATTTT. Translated, it reads CASSRGSGGDTQYF.